Shown below are 25 T cell receptor beta chains from a single sample sequenced in a study of intratumoral heterogeneity in liver cancer. The repertoire was sequenced with immunoSEQ multiplex PCR; TCRdb's copy has only in-frame clones and lacks some. The data hold 20,000 to 25,000 clones, with around 67% observed a single time. This specimen consisted of tumor-adjacent normal tissue, obtained before any cancer treatment. These receptors were obtained from a woman in her 70s with hepatocellular carcinoma.

CDR3 region: CASSFDPGGTQYF. The CDR3 nucleotides are TGTGCCAGCAGTTTCGACCCTGGGGGTACGCAGTATTTT. V usage is TRBV2 and J usage is TRBJ2-3; D tentatively reads TRBD1 or TRBD2 (5 bases each). The germline V gene has CDR1 SNHLY and CDR2 FYNNEI. Trimming removed 5 bases at V and 8 bases at J, with 14 bases between. The CDR3 covers 13 residues.

V is TRBV6-6 and J is TRBJ2-7; no firm D call. The V gene lost 8 bases and the J gene lost 4 bases, with 9 bases spanning the gap. Germline CDR1 MNHNY, CDR2 SVGAGI (reference sequence). The CDR3 is made up of 11 amino acids. The DNA of the CDR3 is TGTGCCAGCCTCCGTAGTTACGAGCAGTACTTC. It is translated as CASLRSYEQYF.

The chain has TRBV18 and TRBJ2-3, with D possibly TRBD1 on 6 matching bases. The CDR3 covers 15 residues. Deletions cut 3 bases from V and 2 bases from J, with 12 bases between. Looked up from germline, CDR1 is KGHSH and CDR2 is LQKENI. In DNA form, the CDR3 reads TGTGCCAGCTCACCGGAACAGGGAATCACAGATACGCAGTATTTT. It codes for CASSPEQGITDTQYF.

This clone occurred a few times. This chain uses TRBV19 with TRBJ1-6, with D uncertain. Between the trimmed V and J ends, which lost 10 bases and 0 bases, there was a span of 7 bases. The CDR3 consists of 13 residues. Germline CDR1 reads LNHDA; CDR2 reads SQIVND (reference sequence). This CDR3 reads CATRSSYNSPLHF. CDR3 nucleotides: TGTGCCACGAGGAGCTCCTATAATTCACCCCTCCACTTT.

The chain uses TRBV7-9 and TRBJ2-7; D is unresolved. This CDR3 contains 16 residues. Germline values: CDR1 SEHNR, CDR2 FQNEAQ (reference sequence). V was shortened by 5 bases and J by 1 base, with 18 bases between the two germline ends. The CDR3 DNA reads TGTGCCAGCAGCCAAGATAGTGACTGGCTATCCTACGAGCAGTACTTC. Amino acids: CASSQDSDWLSYEQYF.

DNA of the CDR3: TGTGCCAGCATAGCTGGCAATCAGCCCCAGCATTTT. It translates to CASIAGNQPQHF. V and J are TRBV28 and TRBJ1-5; D remains ambiguous. Germline V gene sequence: CDR1 MDHEN, CDR2 SYDVKM. CDR3 length equals 12 residues. The V gene lost 7 bases and the J gene lost 2 bases, with 6 bases spanning the gap.

This clone was recorded a few times. The chain couples TRBV29-1 to TRBJ2-7; 9 bases fit TRBD1. This CDR3 comprises 13 residues. V lost 4 bases to trimming and J lost 0 bases; unmatched junction nucleotides: 1. Germline V gene data show CDR1 as SQVTM and CDR2 as ANQGSEA. CDR3 amino acids: CSVVQGASYEQYF. The CDR3 bases are TGCAGCGTTGTACAGGGGGCCTCCTACGAGCAGTACTTC.

The chain carries TRBV27 and TRBJ2-5; possible D gene TRBD2, 5 bases. The CDR3 length is 11 residues. Germline V gene data show CDR1 as MNHEY and CDR2 as SMNVEV (reference sequence). The V end was cut by 4 bases, the J end by 7 bases, with 7 bases between. Here the CDR3 reads CASSSAGTQYF. In DNA form, the CDR3 reads TGTGCCAGCAGTTCCGCGGGGACCCAGTACTTC.

The V gene is TRBV28, the J gene TRBJ1-5, with 8 bases that match TRBD1. The CDR3 covers 15 residues. Trimming at V came to 6 bases and at J to 4 bases, leaving 8 bases not matched to a gene. Per germline, CDR1 MDHEN and CDR2 SYDVKM. DNA for the CDR3: TGTGCCAGCAGGTATTCAGGGGGCCAAAATCAGCCCCAGCATTTT. Translating it yields CASRYSGGQNQPQHF.

This clone was recorded a few times. This chain links TRBV5-4 with TRBJ1-1; TRBD1 might be the D (6 bases). Trimming pared 1 base from V and 8 bases from J, leaving 21 bases between. The CDR3 is 16 residues long. The germline V gene has CDR1 SGHNT and CDR2 YYREEE (reference sequence). CDR3 sequence: CASSLIGGQGRMEAFF. The CDR3 region has the DNA TGTGCCAGCAGCTTGATTGGGGGGCAGGGCAGAATGGAAGCTTTCTTT.

The V call is TRBV6-2 or TRBV6-3, the J call TRBJ2-7; D might be TRBD1 (5 bases). With 2 bases removed from V and 4 bases from J, the gap between germline ends came to 9 bases. The germline CDR1 and CDR2 sequences are MNHEY and SVGEGT. This CDR3 has 13 amino acids. CDR3 sequence reads: CASSYGASYEQYF. CDR3 in DNA: TGTGCCAGCAGTTACGGGGCCTCATACGAGCAGTACTTC.

This clone is medium-sized. The chain combines TRBV5-6 with TRBJ1-2; maybe TRBD1 (6 bases). Germline V CDR1 and CDR2: SGHDT, YYEEEE. The CDR3 is 13 residues long. Trimming shortened V by 4 bases and J by 3 bases, and 10 bases separated the two germline ends. For the CDR3, the DNA is TGTGCCAGCAGCCCAGGGGACCACTATGGCTACACCTTC. Protein: CASSPGDHYGYTF.

There are a few counts of this clone. This chain uses TRBV30 with TRBJ1-3; D is ambiguous. Germline V CDR1 and CDR2: GTSNPN, SVGIG (reference sequence). There are 11 residues in the CDR3. Trimming left V 3 bases short and J 2 bases short, with 2 bases between. Written as DNA, the CDR3 is TGTGCCTGGAGCCCTGGAAACACCATATATTTT. Translated: CAWSPGNTIYF.

This clone was picked up a small number of times. This chain joins TRBV7-3 and TRBJ2-2; no definite D call. Germline CDR1 is SGHTA and CDR2 is FQGTGA. This CDR3 has 12 residues. Between the trimmed V and J ends, which lost 5 bases and 6 bases, there was a span of 7 bases. The CDR3 DNA is TGTGCCAGCAGCACCCGGGCCGGGGAGCTGTTTTTT. It specifies CASSTRAGELFF.

The chain carries TRBV2 and TRBJ2-3; TRBD1 or TRBD2 may be the D gene (5 bases each). The CDR3 consists of 15 residues. Germline values: CDR1 SNHLY, CDR2 FYNNEI. V was trimmed by 6 bases and J by 2 bases, leaving 15 bases between them. The CDR3 spells CASRPRDQLTDTQYF. The DNA of the CDR3 is TGTGCCAGCAGACCCCGGGACCAGCTCACAGATACGCAGTATTTT.

J is TRBJ1-2 and V is TRBV30; TRBD1 agrees at 7 bases. The CDR3 extends over 12 amino acids. After removal of 5 bases from V and 6 bases from J, the junction contained 6 bases not matched to a gene. CDR1 is GTSNPN, CDR2 SVGIG, per germline (reference sequence). The CDR3 reads CAWGLTGNGYTF. The CDR3 DNA reads TGTGCCTGGGGACTGACAGGGAATGGCTACACCTTC.

The chain employs TRBV6-1 and TRBJ1-3; D uncertain. The length of the CDR3 is 15 residues. CDR1 is MNHNS and CDR2 is SASEGT in the germline V gene. V lost 1 base, J lost 0 bases, and 7 bases lay in between. The CDR3 region has the DNA TGTGCCAGCAGTGAAGGTTTCTACTCTGGAAACACCATATATTTT. Its translation: CASSEGFYSGNTIYF.

The rearrangement joins TRBV25-1 to TRBJ1-5, with D possibly matching TRBD1 (5 bases). The CDR3 runs to 14 residues. The V gene's germline CDR1 is MGHDK and CDR2 SYGVNS. V shed 4 bases and J shed 3 bases, with 10 bases lying between them. Here the CDR3 reads CASSGGTANQPQHF. In nucleotides, the CDR3 is TGTGCCAGCAGTGGAGGGACGGCCAATCAGCCCCAGCATTTT.

The rearrangement joins TRBV9 to TRBJ1-6; no firm D call. This CDR3 is built from 14 residues. V was trimmed by 0 bases and J by 8 bases, leaving 9 bases between them. Germline lookup yields CDR1 SGDLS and CDR2 YYNGEE. The CDR3 nucleotides are TGTGCCAGCAGCGTAGGTCCCGGGGATTCACCCCTCCACTTT. Protein product: CASSVGPGDSPLHF. Based on the CDR3 plus reference TRBV9 and TRBJ1-6, the full variable domain is DSGVTQTPKHLITATGQRVTLRCSPRSGDLSVYWYQQSLDQGLQFLIQYYNGEERAKGNILERFSAQQFPDLHSELNLSSLELGDSALYFCASSVGPGDSPLHFGNGTRLTVT.

The V and J genes are TRBV4-1 and TRBJ2-4, with D uncertain. Germline V lookup: CDR1 MGHRA, CDR2 YSYEKL. V dropped 1 base and J dropped 8 bases, with 12 bases sitting between them. The CDR3 has 14 amino acids. The CDR3 protein is CASSQGSLVDIQYF. The CDR3 DNA reads TGCGCCAGCAGCCAAGGATCTTTGGTGGACATTCAGTACTTC.

This chain connects TRBV3-1 (or the pseudogene TRBV3-2) to TRBJ1-2, with 9 bases that match TRBD1. Germline V gene data show CDR1 as LGHDT and CDR2 as YNNKEL (reference sequence). V trimming: 6 bases; J trimming: 7 bases; junction bases outside the gene matches: 6. The CDR3 is 13 residues long. The chain's CDR3 is CASRDRGFGGYTF. The CDR3 nucleotides are TGTGCCAGCAGGGACAGGGGATTTGGTGGCTACACCTTC.

In DNA, the CDR3 is TGTGCCAGCAGCCGTGCGGGGAATCAGCCCCAGCATTTT. Protein sequence: CASSRAGNQPQHF. The chain carries TRBV3-1 (or the pseudogene TRBV3-2) and TRBJ1-5; D is uncertain. The CDR3 is made up of 13 amino acids. Germline CDR1 LGHDT, CDR2 YNNKEL (reference sequence). V dropped 4 bases and J dropped 4 bases, with 8 bases sitting between them.

The chain employs TRBV6-5 and TRBJ2-5; D gene unclear. CDR3 length: 12 amino acids. Deletions cut 8 bases from V and 5 bases from J, with 12 bases between. Germline V gives CDR1 MNHEY, CDR2 SVGAGI. The CDR3 bases are TGTGCCAGCGCGCCTATGGGGGAGACCCAGTACTTC. Amino acids: CASAPMGETQYF.

As for this clone: Other nucleotide sequences in the sample specify the same CDR3. The chain links TRBV4-2 to TRBJ1-1; 7 bases are a match to TRBD1. Germline V gene data show CDR1 as LGHNA and CDR2 as YNFKEQ. The CDR3 has 14 amino acids. V shed 1 base and J 11 bases; nucleotides not matched to a gene: 10. CDR3 protein: CASSQVSRGMDAFF. DNA for the CDR3: TGTGCCAGCAGCCAAGTGTCCAGGGGGATGGACGCTTTCTTT.

This clone was found a few times. The chain joins TRBV27 to TRBJ1-5, with D unclear. In germline, CDR1 is MNHEY, CDR2 SMNVEV (reference sequence). The CDR3 spans 13 residues. Trimming shortened V by 4 bases and J by 4 bases, and 8 bases separated the two germline ends. The CDR3 DNA follows: TGTGCCAGCAGTTCGACATGGAATCAGCCCCAGCATTTT. It yields the protein CASSSTWNQPQHF.